This entry describes one T cell receptor (beta chain). What it recognizes is unknown. The sample is drawn from a study of T cell repertoires in cytomegalovirus infection. Study-level information: HLA-B-restricted CMV epitopes that are well studied were used alongside recently identified HLA-C-restricted ones. General study points: Predominance within the ex vivo response was attributable to HLA-C-restricted CMV-specific TCR beta clonotypes. Public TCR beta family frequency separated CMV-and-HLA carriers, including in an independent cohort.

This CDR3 has 15 residues. V lost 7 bases to trimming and J lost 2 bases, with 15 bases between them. Germline CDR1 SGHTA, CDR2 FQGNSA. In TCRdb, the reads were re-called with MiXCR into one record per CDR3 protein. The data contain 45,000 to 65,000 distinct CDR3 sequences, 15% to 20% of them seen just once; the ten biggest clones take up just under 80%. V and J are TRBV7-2 and TRBJ2-1, with a tentative D call TRBD1 (6 bases). The sequencing here drew on CD8+ T cells from cultured PBMCs, taken from culture after CMV antigen stimulation. This receptor was taken from a human donor in good health (CMV status not recorded). Some clones in this sample may be carry-over from other donors' samples. The CDR3 spells CASTDSGTPYNEQFF. CDR3 DNA sequence: TGTGCCAGCACCGATTCCGGGACACCCTACAATGAGCAGTTCTTC.